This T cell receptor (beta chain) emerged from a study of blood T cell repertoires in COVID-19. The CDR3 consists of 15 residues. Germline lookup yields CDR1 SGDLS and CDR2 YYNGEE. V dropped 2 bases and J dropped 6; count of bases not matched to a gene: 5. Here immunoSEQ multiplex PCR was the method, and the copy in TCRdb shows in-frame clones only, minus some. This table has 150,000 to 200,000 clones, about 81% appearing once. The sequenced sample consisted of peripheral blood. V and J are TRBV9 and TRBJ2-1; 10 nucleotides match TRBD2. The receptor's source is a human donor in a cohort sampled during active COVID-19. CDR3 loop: CASSVAGTSVNEQFF. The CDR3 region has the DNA TGTGCCAGCAGCGTCGCCGGGACTAGCGTCAATGAGCAGTTCTTC.